Detailed here is one TCR beta chain. Its specificity is unknown. CD45RO-negative, CCR7-positively selected cells formed the naive CD8 fraction, excluding terminally differentiated effector memory CD45RA+ cells. Genomic DNA (from each subset) was split evenly across several immunoSEQ plates. Per the original data handling: Junction-only immunoSEQ data arrived without quality scores, meaning filtering differed. Assay: immunoSEQ multiplex PCR; the TCRdb copy retains only in-frame clones and omits some. From that table come the V and J calls and clone size; the DNA was used to work out D and trimming. The sample lists roughly 590,000 clones, roughly 96% seen once, with about 0.11% in the top ten. Trimming cost V 4 bases and J 7 bases, with 11 bases left between them. The CDR3 consists of 13 residues. Germline CDR1 MGHDK, CDR2 SYGVNS. The entry originates in a study of shared clonotypes between healthy human individuals.

Study observations and caveats: Rarefaction exposed incomplete sorted-subset sequencing despite large depth.

The material sequenced was naive CD8+ T cells sorted from blood. This chain connects TRBV25-1 to TRBJ1-5, with D unclear. The clonotype was recovered from a young woman in good health. DNA for the CDR3: TGTGCCAGCAGTGGAGGAGAGTGGCAGCCCCAGCATTTT. This encodes CASSGGEWQPQHF.